The 15 T cell receptor beta chains below all came from one sample that was sequenced in a study of response to subunit inactivated influenza vaccine. TCRdb re-analysed the RT-PCR reads in MiXCR, keeping a single row per CDR3 protein. Of roughly 710,000 distinct CDR3 sequences in the sample, 14% were seen once. The starting material was PBMCs from blood, obtained about 14 days before vaccination. Receptor source: a man aged 45-65 years who received an inactivated influenza vaccine.

This clonotype was detected ten times or more. The chain couples TRBV12-3 or TRBV12-4 to TRBJ1-2; D is possibly TRBD1 (5 bases). The CDR3 is 15 amino acids. V gave up 2 bases and J gave up 2 bases, with 12 bases separating them. The DNA for the CDR3 is TGTGCCAGCAGTTTAATGCGGGGCGGGAACTATGGCTACACCTTC. Encoded protein: CASSLMRGGNYGYTF.

V gene TRBV6-1 combines with J gene TRBJ2-2; the D is unclear. The V end was cut by 6 bases, the J end by 5 bases, with 16 bases between. The CDR3 is 15 amino acids. Germline loops: CDR1 MNHNS, CDR2 SASEGT. The CDR3 DNA reads TGTGCCAGCAGAGAGGCCCTTTGGCGGACCGGGGAGCTGTTTTTT. This sequence encodes CASREALWRTGELFF.

V usage is TRBV3-1 and J usage is TRBJ2-6; 8 bases agree with TRBD1. The CDR3 has 17 residues. V lost 4 bases to trimming and J lost 4 bases; unmatched junction nucleotides: 9. From germline, CDR1 is LGHDT and CDR2 YNNKEL (reference sequence). CDR3 in amino acids: CASSPSQGAVGANVLTF. CDR3 sequence (DNA): TGTGCCAGCAGCCCCAGCCAGGGGGCGGTCGGGGCCAACGTCCTGACTTTC. The full variable domain, completed using reference TRBV3-1 and TRBJ2-6, is DTAVSQTPKYLVTQMGNDKSIKCEQNLGHDTMYWYKQDSKKFLKIMFSYNNKELIINETVPNRFSPKSPDKAHLNLHINSLELGDSAVYFCASSPSQGAVGANVLTFGAGSRLTVL.

In this sample, this clonotype turned up a few times. The V and J genes are TRBV7-9 and TRBJ2-1, with D unresolved. The V and J ends lost 5 bases and 3 bases respectively, with 14 bases between them. Germline V gives CDR1 SEHNR, CDR2 FQNEAQ (reference sequence). The CDR3 has 15 residues. In DNA, the CDR3 is TGTGCCAGCAGCACCGAAGAGACCCTCTACAATGAGCAGTTCTTC. As protein: CASSTEETLYNEQFF.

This sequence joins TRBV12-3 or TRBV12-4 and TRBJ2-2; no firm D call. Trimming cost V 6 bases and J 1 base, with 12 bases left between them. This CDR3 is built from 15 residues. The CDR3 DNA is TGTGCCAGCAGACCGACGGGTCGGAACACCGGGGAGCTGTTTTTT. This translates into CASRPTGRNTGELFF.

This clonotype was observed many times. The chain has TRBV20-1 and TRBJ2-7; 10 bases match TRBD2. The CDR3 sequence is 16 residues long. The germline gives CDR1 DFQATT, CDR2 SNEGSKA (reference sequence). With 1 base clipped from V and 3 bases from J, the junction kept 9 bases outside the gene matches. The CDR3 DNA reads TGCAGTGCTAGAGTCGCACTAGCGGGGTTGTTCTACGAGCAGTACTTC. Translated: CSARVALAGLFYEQYF.

The chain uses TRBV10-3 and TRBJ2-1; D not resolved. Germline V gene data show CDR1 as ENHRY and CDR2 as SYGVKD. V was trimmed by 10 bases and J by 0 bases, leaving 13 bases between them. CDR3 length: 14 residues. CDR3 residues: CATQEISSYNEQFF. The CDR3, as DNA: TGTGCCACCCAGGAGATAAGCTCCTACAATGAGCAGTTCTTC.

This clonotype has just a few counts. The chain recombines TRBV27 with TRBJ2-7, with 7 bases matching TRBD1. Germline V gene lookup returns CDR1 MNHEY and CDR2 SMNVEV (reference sequence). The J segment lost 2 bases and the V segment lost 8 bases, leaving 9 bases of the junction unmatched. CDR3 length equals 14 residues. The DNA of the CDR3 is TGTGCCAGCCAATCCCGGGACAGACCCTACGAGCAGTACTTC. It is translated as CASQSRDRPYEQYF.

At least ten counts were recorded for this clonotype. A junction boundary mismatches the germline segment, possibly from a read error. The chain carries TRBV29-1 and TRBJ2-1; TRBD2 matches 13 bases. CDR3 length equals 15 residues. Germline CDR1 and CDR2: SQVTM and ANQGSEA. The CDR3 loop is CSLEERLAGGNEQFF. The CDR3 coding sequence is TGCAGCCTTGAAGAGAGACTAGCGGGAGGCAATGAGCAGTTCTTC.

This clonotype was seen many times. The genes are TRBV19 and TRBJ1-5, with D possibly matching TRBD1 (5 bases). Looked up from germline, CDR1 is LNHDA and CDR2 is SQIVND (reference sequence). The CDR3 is made up of 14 amino acids. Trimming stripped 2 bases from V and 3 bases from J, with 8 bases between. The CDR3 sequence is CASSITGDNQPQHF. For the CDR3, the DNA is TGTGCCAGTAGTATAACAGGTGACAATCAGCCCCAGCATTTT.

This clonotype occurred a few times. This chain links TRBV19 with TRBJ2-1; D may be TRBD1 (5 bases). The CDR3 totals 14 residues. The V and J ends lost 6 bases and 5 bases respectively, with 14 bases between them. Germline V gives CDR1 LNHDA, CDR2 SQIVND (reference sequence). CDR3 sequence reads: CASSVTGSHNEQFF. In DNA form, the CDR3 reads TGTGCCAGTAGCGTAACAGGATCGCACAATGAGCAGTTCTTC.

This clonotype was seen more than once but under ten times. The chain links TRBV5-1 to TRBJ2-6; D not resolved. The V gene lost 5 bases and the J gene lost 1 base, with 13 bases spanning the gap. Looked up from germline, CDR1 is SGHRS and CDR2 is YFSETQ. The CDR3 has 16 residues. CDR3 bases: TGCGCCAGCAGTTTTAGCCGTATGTCTGGGGCCAACGTCCTGACTTTC. Protein sequence: CASSFSRMSGANVLTF.

This clonotype was counted only a few times. The rearrangement joins TRBV7-2 to TRBJ2-5, with D possibly being TRBD2 (5 bases). The CDR3 loop spans 16 amino acids. Trimming pared 1 base from V and 2 bases from J, leaving 14 bases between. CDR1 SGHTA and CDR2 FQGNSA come from the germline V gene. CDR3 sequence reads: CASSLDHPSLQETQYF. CDR3 DNA: TGTGCCAGCAGCTTAGATCACCCTAGCCTTCAAGAGACCCAGTACTTC.

The chain carries TRBV4-2 and TRBJ2-1; 11 nucleotides match TRBD2. V dropped 2 bases and J dropped 4; count of bases not matched to a gene: 4. The CDR3 consists of 16 residues. CDR1 and CDR2 (germline): LGHNA, YNFKEQ. CDR3 nucleotides: TGTGCCAGCAGCCAAAAAGGGACTAGCGGTTACAATGAGCAGTTCTTC. Its translation: CASSQKGTSGYNEQFF.

This clonotype showed up many times. The rearrangement links TRBV5-1 to TRBJ2-1; TRBD1 aligns across 8 bases. The germline CDR1 and CDR2 sequences are SGHRS and YFSETQ. This CDR3 has 14 residues. V was clipped by 2 bases and J by 3 bases; unmatched bases: 1. CDR3 DNA: TGCGCCAGCAGCTTCGGGACAGGCTACAATGAGCAGTTCTTC. Its protein product is CASSFGTGYNEQFF.